These 15 T cell receptor beta chains were all obtained from the same sample, sequenced in a study of beta chain features in type 1 diabetes. General study points: Shorter TCRB CDR3s, moderately but significantly so, were found in Type 1 diabetes patients in all four CD4+ subsets.

Of the isolated RNA, all was reverse transcribed, and so the sequenced material was expressed TCRB transcripts. The assay was immunoSEQ multiplex PCR, and TCRdb's table has in-frame clones only and misses some. Of over 200,000 clones listed, around 9.9% are singletons. Their antigen targets remain unknown. Sequencing was performed on naive CD4+ T cells from blood. These receptors were taken from a man aged 30 to 39 with type 1 diabetes.

This clone was counted only a few times. The CDR3 coding sequence is TGTGCCAGCAGGCGGGACTCAGATACGCAGTATTTT. Translation: CASRRDSDTQYF. The chain employs TRBV7-9 and TRBJ2-3; possible D gene TRBD2, 6 bases. The CDR3 is 12 residues long. From germline, CDR1 is SEHNR and CDR2 FQNEAQ (reference sequence). Trimming removed 6 bases at V and 4 bases at J, with 8 bases between. Full variable domain (rest looked up from reference TRBV7-9 and TRBJ2-3): DTGVSQNPRHKITKRGQNVTFRCDPISEHNRLYWYRQTLGQGPEFLTYFQNEAQLEKSRLLSDRFSAERPKGSFSTLEIQRTEQGDSAMYLCASRRDSDTQYFGPGTRLTVL.

The V and J genes are TRBV7-9 and TRBJ1-4; D not resolved. The length of the CDR3 is 13 residues. V was pared by 1 base and J by 7 bases, with 7 bases between. From germline, CDR1 is SEHNR and CDR2 FQNEAQ (reference sequence). The DNA for the CDR3 is TGTGCCAGCAGCTTAGGGTCGAGTGAAAAACTGTTTTTT. As protein: CASSLGSSEKLFF.

This clone was seen only a few times. This sequence joins TRBV5-6 and TRBJ2-2; D is possibly TRBD2 (6 bases). Germline V gives CDR1 SGHDT, CDR2 YYEEEE. V was pared by 6 bases and J by 5 bases, with 8 bases between. The CDR3 runs 12 residues. Here the CDR3 reads CASTGGTGELFF. As DNA, the CDR3 is TGTGCCAGCACCGGGGGAACCGGGGAGCTGTTTTTT.

This sequence joins TRBV25-1 and TRBJ2-7; 12 bases match TRBD2. After removal of 9 bases from V and 7 bases from J, the junction contained 1 base not matched to a gene. The CDR3 totals 11 residues. Germline V CDR1 and CDR2: MGHDK, SYGVNS. The CDR3 sequence is CASGLAGEQYF. The CDR3, as DNA: TGTGCCAGTGGACTAGCGGGGGAGCAGTACTTC.

This clone showed up just a few times. The chain recombines TRBV18 with TRBJ1-2; TRBD1 matches at 7 bases. V shed 4 bases and J 3 bases; nucleotides not matched to a gene: 5. Looked up from germline, CDR1 is KGHSH and CDR2 is LQKENI. There are 14 residues in the CDR3. DNA of the CDR3: TGTGCCAGCTCACTTCGCCAGGGGGACTATGGCTACACCTTC. Translation: CASSLRQGDYGYTF.

Only one count was recorded for this clone. The chain recombines TRBV27 with TRBJ2-2; tentatively, D is TRBD1 (5 bases). The germline CDR1 and CDR2 sequences are MNHEY and SMNVEV (reference sequence). The CDR3 loop spans 15 amino acids. V was trimmed by 3 bases and J by 4 bases, leaving 12 bases between them. Written as DNA, the CDR3 is TGTGCCAGCAGTTTTAGGGGCTTCGGCACCGGGGAGCTGTTTTTT. Encoded protein: CASSFRGFGTGELFF.

This sequence joins TRBV28 and TRBJ1-2; D is ambiguous. CDR3 length equals 13 residues. V lost 6 bases to trimming and J lost 4 bases, with 12 bases between them. The V gene's germline CDR1 is MDHEN and CDR2 SYDVKM. The CDR3 nucleotides are TGTGCCAGCAGGCGCCCATCGTCCTATGGCTACACCTTC. This encodes CASRRPSSYGYTF.

This clone was picked up a small number of times. This chain's CDR3 is CASRAAGHFQETQYF. CDR3 coding DNA: TGTGCCAGCAGAGCCGCAGGGCATTTCCAAGAGACCCAGTACTTC. The chain carries TRBV6-6 and TRBJ2-5, with D possibly TRBD1 on 5 matching bases. The V gene lost 6 bases and the J gene lost 1 base, with 15 bases spanning the gap. The CDR3 runs 15 residues. Germline-derived CDR1 and CDR2 are MNHNY and SVGAGI (reference sequence).

The chain links TRBV4-2 to TRBJ2-2; the match to TRBD1 covers 8 bases. From germline, CDR1 is LGHNA and CDR2 YNFKEQ. With V trimmed by 3 bases and J by 6 bases, 6 bases remained unmatched. This CDR3 is built from 15 residues. CDR3 sequence (DNA): TGTGCCAGCAGCCACGGACAGGGTCCGGCCGGGGAGCTGTTTTTT. It encodes CASSHGQGPAGELFF.

The rearrangement uses TRBV6-6 and TRBJ2-1, with D perhaps matching TRBD2 (6 bases). Germline assignment: CDR1 MNHNY and CDR2 SVGAGI (reference sequence). V shed 5 bases and J shed 7 bases, with 15 bases lying between them. The length of the CDR3 is 14 residues. The CDR3 DNA reads as TGTGCCAGCAGTCGGGACTCTCCGCGGAATGAGCAGTTCTTC. Translated, it gives CASSRDSPRNEQFF.

The chain carries TRBV30 and TRBJ1-2; D is perhaps TRBD1 (5 bases). This CDR3 has 11 amino acids. The germline V gene has CDR1 GTSNPN and CDR2 SVGIG (reference sequence). V lost 6 bases and J lost 4, with 9 bases in between. The CDR3 loop is CACQGLYGYTF. CDR3 sequence (DNA): TGTGCCTGTCAGGGTCTCTATGGCTACACCTTC.

The chain combines TRBV6-1 with TRBJ1-5; a weak D match, TRBD1 (5 bases). CDR3 length equals 13 residues. Germline assignment: CDR1 MNHNS and CDR2 SASEGT. V lost 6 bases to trimming and J lost 7 bases, with 13 bases between them. CDR3 sequence (DNA): TGTGCCAGCAGGGTCGGGGGGGACCAGCCCCAGCATTTT. This codes for CASRVGGDQPQHF.

This clone was counted a few times. V gene TRBV11-2 combines with J gene TRBJ2-3; D remains ambiguous. This CDR3 has 15 amino acids. CDR1 and CDR2 (germline): SGHAT, FQNNGV. With 5 bases removed from V and 1 base from J, the gap between germline ends came to 13 bases. Here the CDR3 reads CASSVGAGGTDTQYF. DNA of the CDR3: TGTGCCAGCAGCGTAGGAGCAGGTGGCACAGATACGCAGTATTTT. Looking up the rest from reference TRBV11-2 and TRBJ2-3 gives the full variable domain: EAGVAQSPRYKIIEKRQSVAFWCNPISGHATLYWYQQILGQGPKLLIQFQNNGVVDDSQLPKDRFSAERLKGVDSTLKIQPAKLEDSAVYLCASSVGAGGTDTQYFGPGTRLTVL.

The chain combines TRBV5-1 with TRBJ2-1; 8 positions agree with TRBD1. The germline V gene has CDR1 SGHRS and CDR2 YFSETQ. This CDR3 comprises 13 residues. J was trimmed by 8 bases and V by 3 bases; bases with no gene match: 4. The DNA of the CDR3 is TGCGCCAGCAGCTGGACAGGGATGGATGAGCAGTTCTTC. Protein product: CASSWTGMDEQFF.

A few counts support this clone. The chain has TRBV7-9 and TRBJ2-1; D remains unclear. CDR1 is SEHNR, CDR2 FQNEAQ, per germline (reference sequence). This CDR3 has 16 amino acids. Trimming shortened V by 1 base and J by 5 bases, and 15 bases separated the two germline ends. CDR3 coding DNA: TGTGCCAGCAGCTTAGGTGCAGGCAGTCCCAACAATGAGCAGTTCTTC. Residues: CASSLGAGSPNNEQFF.